The source of this TCR beta chain is a study of T cell responses to AZD1222 COVID-19 vaccine. This clone was seen more than once but under ten times. Looked up from germline, CDR1 is SGHAT and CDR2 is FQNNGV. Trimming pared 4 bases from V and 4 bases from J, leaving 22 bases between. The CDR3 length is 17 residues. Libraries were prepared by immunoSEQ multiplex PCR; TCRdb keeps only in-frame clonotypes and omits some of them. The sample lists fewer than 130,000 clones, over 85% occurring once. The material sequenced was peripheral blood, taken on day 0 of AZD1222 vaccination. This TCR was sampled from an adult in good health. V usage is TRBV11-2 and J usage is TRBJ1-1; D might be TRBD1 (6 bases). The CDR3 DNA reads as TGTGCCAGCAGCTCCCAGTGGGGGGGGCCTACCGGCACTGAAGCTTTCTTT. Protein product: CASSSQWGGPTGTEAFF.